These 2 T cell receptor beta chains originate from one sample sequenced in a study of blood T cell repertoires in COVID-19. TCRdb's copy holds only in-frame clones and misses some; the assay was immunoSEQ multiplex PCR. Of 300,000 to 450,000 clones in the sample, 89% were seen once. Sequenced: peripheral blood. These receptors all stem from a woman between 25 and 40 years old with COVID-19, enrolled during active disease.

This chain uses TRBV11-3 with TRBJ2-1, with D perhaps TRBD2 (6 bases). Trimming took 1 base from V and 1 from J, leaving 20 bases between them. Germline V CDR1 and CDR2: SGHNT, YENEEA. This CDR3 is 19 amino acids long. CDR3 loop: CASSLGSITGVLSYNEQFF. Here the CDR3 DNA reads TGTGCCAGCAGCTTAGGATCGATCACGGGGGTTTTATCCTACAATGAGCAGTTCTTC.

This clone showed up just a few times. The V call is TRBV27, the J call TRBJ2-5, with a possible D match to TRBD1 (7 bases). The CDR3 extends over 14 amino acids. Germline CDR1 and CDR2: MNHEY and SMNVEV (reference sequence). V lost 0 bases to trimming and J lost 5 bases, with 10 bases between them. The CDR3 region has the DNA TGTGCCAGCAGTTTATCTGCAGGGGGGGAGACCCAGTACTTC. Its protein product is CASSLSAGGETQYF.